This T cell receptor beta chain was found in a study of radiotherapy plus CTLA-4 blockade in lung cancer. General observations from the study: The authors reported that early blood T cell clone dynamics, with interferon-beta, best predicted response. Blood-borne expansion of tumor-derived TCR clones followed radiotherapy plus ipilimumab.

Regarding this clone: Its specificity is not known.

The CDR3 contains 18 residues. Looked up from germline, CDR1 is SGHRS and CDR2 is YFSETQ. V lost 3 bases and J 0 bases, leaving 19 bases between the germline ends. TCRdb keeps only in-frame clones here, not all; method: immunoSEQ multiplex PCR. The sample records roughly 51,000 clones, 86% being singletons. Sequencing was performed on peripheral blood, taken from a patient treated with radiotherapy plus ipilimumab. The clonotype originates from a human donor with non-small cell lung cancer that progressed on radiotherapy plus ipilimumab. Some clones in this sample may be carry-over from other donors' samples. This chain connects TRBV5-1 to TRBJ2-1; D perhaps matches TRBD2 (6 bases). The CDR3 region is CASSSPTQRVSSYNEQFF. CDR3 nucleotides: TGCGCCAGCAGCTCGCCCACCCAGCGGGTAAGCTCCTACAATGAGCAGTTCTTC. The full variable domain, its missing parts supplied by reference TRBV5-1 and TRBJ2-1, is KAGVTQTPRYLIKTRGQQVTLSCSPISGHRSVSWYQQTPGQGLQFLFEYFSETQRNKGNFPGRFSGRQFSNSRSEMNVSTLELGDSALYLCASSSPTQRVSSYNEQFFGPGTRLTVL.